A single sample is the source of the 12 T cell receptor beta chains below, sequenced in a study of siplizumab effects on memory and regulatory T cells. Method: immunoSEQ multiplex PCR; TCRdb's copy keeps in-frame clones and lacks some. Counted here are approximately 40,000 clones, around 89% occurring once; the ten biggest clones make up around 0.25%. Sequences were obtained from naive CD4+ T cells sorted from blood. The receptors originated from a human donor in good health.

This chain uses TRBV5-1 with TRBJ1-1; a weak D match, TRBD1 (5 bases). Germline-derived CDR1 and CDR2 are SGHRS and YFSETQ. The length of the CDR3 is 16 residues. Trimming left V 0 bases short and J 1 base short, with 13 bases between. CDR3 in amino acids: CASSLAGRVRNTEAFF. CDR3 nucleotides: TGCGCCAGCAGCTTGGCAGGCAGGGTGAGGAACACTGAAGCTTTCTTT.

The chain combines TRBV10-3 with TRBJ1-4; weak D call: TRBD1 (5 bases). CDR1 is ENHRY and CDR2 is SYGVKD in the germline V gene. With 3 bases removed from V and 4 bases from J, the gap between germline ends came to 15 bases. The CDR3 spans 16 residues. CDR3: CAISEDVRGYNEKLFF. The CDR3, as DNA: TGTGCCATCAGTGAAGATGTTAGGGGTTATAATGAAAAACTGTTTTTT.

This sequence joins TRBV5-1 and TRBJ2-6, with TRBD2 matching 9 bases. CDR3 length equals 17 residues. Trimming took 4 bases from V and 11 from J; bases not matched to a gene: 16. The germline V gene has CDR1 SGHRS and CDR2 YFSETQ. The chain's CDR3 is CASSLLGLAGPGDVLTF. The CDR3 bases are TGCGCCAGCAGCCTCCTCGGGCTAGCGGGGCCGGGGGACGTCCTGACTTTC.

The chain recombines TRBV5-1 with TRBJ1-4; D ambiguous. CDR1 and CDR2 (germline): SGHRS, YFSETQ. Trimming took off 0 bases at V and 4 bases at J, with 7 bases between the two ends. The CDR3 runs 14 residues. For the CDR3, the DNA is TGCGCCAGCAGCTTGGGGGGTTATAATGAAAAACTGTTTTTT. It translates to CASSLGGYNEKLFF.

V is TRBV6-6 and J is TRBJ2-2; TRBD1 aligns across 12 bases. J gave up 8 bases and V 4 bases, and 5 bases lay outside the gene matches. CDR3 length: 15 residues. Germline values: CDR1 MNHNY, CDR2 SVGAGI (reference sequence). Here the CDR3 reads CASSSGQGARGELFF. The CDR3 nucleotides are TGTGCCAGCAGTTCGGGACAGGGGGCGAGAGGGGAGCTGTTTTTT.

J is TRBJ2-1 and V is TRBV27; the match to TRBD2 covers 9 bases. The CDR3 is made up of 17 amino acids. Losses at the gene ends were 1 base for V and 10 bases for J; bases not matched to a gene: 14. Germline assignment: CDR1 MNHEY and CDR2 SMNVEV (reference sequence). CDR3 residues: CASSLFGASGTFGEQFF. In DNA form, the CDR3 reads TGTGCCAGCAGTTTATTCGGGGCTAGCGGGACCTTCGGGGAGCAGTTCTTC.

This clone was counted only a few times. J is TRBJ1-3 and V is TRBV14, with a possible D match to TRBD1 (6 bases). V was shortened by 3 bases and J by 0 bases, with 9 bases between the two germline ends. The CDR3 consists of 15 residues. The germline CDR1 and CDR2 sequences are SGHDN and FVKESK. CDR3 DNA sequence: TGTGCCAGCAGCCACCTACAGGGCTCTGGAAACACCATATATTTT. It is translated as CASSHLQGSGNTIYF.

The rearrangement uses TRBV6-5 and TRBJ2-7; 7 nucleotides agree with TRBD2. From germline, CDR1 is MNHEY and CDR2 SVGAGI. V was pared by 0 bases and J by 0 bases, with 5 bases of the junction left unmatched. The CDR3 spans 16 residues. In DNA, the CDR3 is TGTGCCAGCAGTTACTCGATTGGCGGGAGCTCCTACGAGCAGTACTTC. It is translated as CASSYSIGGSSYEQYF.

CDR3 sequence: CASSIGIRGYTF. The CDR3 nucleotides read TGTGCCAGTAGTATCGGGATTCGCGGCTACACCTTC. V is TRBV19 and J is TRBJ1-2; D is undetermined. CDR3 length: 12 amino acids. The germline gives CDR1 LNHDA, CDR2 SQIVND (reference sequence). V shed 3 bases and J shed 8 bases, with 10 bases lying between them.

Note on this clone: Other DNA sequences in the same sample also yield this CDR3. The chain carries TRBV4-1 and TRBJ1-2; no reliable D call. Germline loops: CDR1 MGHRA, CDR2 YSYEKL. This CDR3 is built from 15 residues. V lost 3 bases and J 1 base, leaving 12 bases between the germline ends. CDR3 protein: CASSQEGSRNYGYTF. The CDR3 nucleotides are TGCGCCAGCAGCCAGGAAGGGAGCCGTAACTATGGCTACACCTTC.

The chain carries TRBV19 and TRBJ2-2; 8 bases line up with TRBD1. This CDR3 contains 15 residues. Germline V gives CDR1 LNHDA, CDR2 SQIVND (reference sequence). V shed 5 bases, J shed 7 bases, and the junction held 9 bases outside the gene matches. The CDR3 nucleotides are TGTGCCAGTAGTGACCGGACAGGGAATATCGGGGAGCTGTTTTTT. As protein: CASSDRTGNIGELFF.

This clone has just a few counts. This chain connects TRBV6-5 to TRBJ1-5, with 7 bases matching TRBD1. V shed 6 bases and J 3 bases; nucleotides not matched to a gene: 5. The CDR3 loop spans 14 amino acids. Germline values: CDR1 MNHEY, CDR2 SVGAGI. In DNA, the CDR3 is TGTGCCAGCAGCTCGGACAGGACCAATCAGCCCCAGCATTTT. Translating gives CASSSDRTNQPQHF.